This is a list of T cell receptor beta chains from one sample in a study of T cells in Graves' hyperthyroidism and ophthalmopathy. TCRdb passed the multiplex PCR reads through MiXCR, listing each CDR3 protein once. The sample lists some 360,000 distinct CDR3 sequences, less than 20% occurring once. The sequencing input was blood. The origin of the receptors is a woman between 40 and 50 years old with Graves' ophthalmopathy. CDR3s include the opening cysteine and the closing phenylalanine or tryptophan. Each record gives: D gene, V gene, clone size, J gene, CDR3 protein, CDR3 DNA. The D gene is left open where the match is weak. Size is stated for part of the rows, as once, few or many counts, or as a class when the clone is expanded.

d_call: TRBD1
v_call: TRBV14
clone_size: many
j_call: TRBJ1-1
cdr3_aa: CASSFTGGWGTEAFF
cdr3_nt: TGTGCCAGCAGCTTTACAGGGGGCTGGGGGACTGAAGCTTTCTTT

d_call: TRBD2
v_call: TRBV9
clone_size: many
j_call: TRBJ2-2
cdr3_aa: CASSVLAGGTGELFF
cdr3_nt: TGTGCCAGCAGCGTTCTAGCGGGAGGAACCGGGGAGCTGTTTTTT

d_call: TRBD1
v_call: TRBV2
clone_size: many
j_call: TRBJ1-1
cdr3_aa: CASSEARGGRGPEAFF
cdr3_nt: TGTGCCAGCAGTGAAGCGAGAGGGGGCAGGGGCCCTGAAGCTTTCTTT

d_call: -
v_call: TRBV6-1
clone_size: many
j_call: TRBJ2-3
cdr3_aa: CASSAYVGGTDTQYF
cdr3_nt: TGTGCCAGCAGTGCCTATGTAGGGGGCACAGATACGCAGTATTTT

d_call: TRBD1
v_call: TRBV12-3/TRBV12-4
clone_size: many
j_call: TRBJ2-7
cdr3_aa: CASRRGRDRGEQYF
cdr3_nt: TGTGCCAGCAGAAGGGGCCGGGACAGGGGCGAGCAGTACTTC

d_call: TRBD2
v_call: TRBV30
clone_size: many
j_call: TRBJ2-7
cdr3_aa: CAWKKRAGGTEQYF
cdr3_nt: TGTGCCTGGAAGAAGCGAGCGGGAGGGACCGAGCAGTACTTC

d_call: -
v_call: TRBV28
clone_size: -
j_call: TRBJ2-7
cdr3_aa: CASRRQAQVSYEQYF
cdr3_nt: TGTGCCAGCAGGCGACAGGCCCAAGTCTCCTACGAGCAGTACTTC

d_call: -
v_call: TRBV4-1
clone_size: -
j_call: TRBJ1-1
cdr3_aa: CASSQDGDAGAVAFF
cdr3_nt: TGCGCCAGCAGCCAAGATGGGGATGCAGGGGCGGTGGCTTTCTTT

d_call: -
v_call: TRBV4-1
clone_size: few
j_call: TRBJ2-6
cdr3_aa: CASSQEPGSGANVLTF
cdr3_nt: TGCGCCAGCAGCCAAGAGCCGGGCTCTGGGGCCAACGTCCTGACTTTC

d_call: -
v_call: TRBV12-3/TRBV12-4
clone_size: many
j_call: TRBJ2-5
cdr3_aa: CASSRSGTQETQYF
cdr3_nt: TGTGCCAGCAGTCGATCCGGGACTCAAGAGACCCAGTACTTC

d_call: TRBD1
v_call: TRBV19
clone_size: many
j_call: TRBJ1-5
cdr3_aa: CASSRGRDRDQPQHF
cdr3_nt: TGTGCCAGTAGTAGAGGAAGGGACAGGGATCAGCCCCAGCATTTT

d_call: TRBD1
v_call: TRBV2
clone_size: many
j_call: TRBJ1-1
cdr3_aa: CASSAGGWTEAFF
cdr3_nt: TGTGCCAGCAGTGCAGGGGGGTGGACTGAAGCTTTCTTT

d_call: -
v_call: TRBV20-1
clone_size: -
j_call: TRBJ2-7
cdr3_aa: CSASGDTYYEQYF
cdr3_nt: TGCAGTGCTAGCGGGGACACCTACTACGAGCAGTACTTC

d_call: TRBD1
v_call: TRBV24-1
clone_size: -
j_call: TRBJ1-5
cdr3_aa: CATGQAGGNQPQHF
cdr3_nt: TGTGCCACGGGACAGGCCGGAGGTAATCAGCCCCAGCATTTT

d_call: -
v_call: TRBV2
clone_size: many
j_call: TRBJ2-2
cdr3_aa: CARNSGAPGELFF
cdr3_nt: TGTGCCCGCAACTCTGGGGCGCCCGGGGAGCTGTTTTTT

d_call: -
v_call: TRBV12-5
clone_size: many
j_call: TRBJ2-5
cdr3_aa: CASGLVETQYF
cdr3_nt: TGTGCTAGTGGTTTGGTCGAGACCCAGTACTTC

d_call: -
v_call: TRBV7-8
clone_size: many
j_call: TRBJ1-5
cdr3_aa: CASSLRAGSNQPQHF
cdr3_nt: TGTGCCAGCAGCTTACGGGCAGGCAGCAATCAGCCCCAGCATTTT

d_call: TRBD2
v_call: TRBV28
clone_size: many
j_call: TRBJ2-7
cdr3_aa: CASSPQLAGGREQYF
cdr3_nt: TGTGCCAGCAGTCCCCAACTAGCGGGAGGGCGCGAGCAGTACTTC

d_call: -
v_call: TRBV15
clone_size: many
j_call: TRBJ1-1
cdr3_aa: CATSRRANEAFF
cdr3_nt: TGTGCCACCAGCAGGAGGGCAAATGAAGCTTTCTTT

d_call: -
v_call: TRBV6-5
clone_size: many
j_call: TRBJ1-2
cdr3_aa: CASSYSTGPGGGYTF
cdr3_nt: TGTGCCAGCAGTTACTCGACTGGGCCAGGCGGTGGCTACACCTTC

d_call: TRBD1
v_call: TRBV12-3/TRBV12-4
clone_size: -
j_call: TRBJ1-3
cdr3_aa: CASSYARTGGNTIYF
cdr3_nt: TGTGCCAGCAGTTACGCCCGGACAGGGGGAAACACCATATATTTT

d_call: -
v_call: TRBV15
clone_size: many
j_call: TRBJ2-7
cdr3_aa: CATSRVEGYEQYF
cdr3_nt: TGTGCCACCAGCAGAGTGGAGGGCTACGAGCAGTACTTC

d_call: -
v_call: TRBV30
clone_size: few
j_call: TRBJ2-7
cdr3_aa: CAWSVGDSAYEQHF
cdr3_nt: TGTGCCTGGAGTGTAGGGGACTCCGCCTACGAGCAGCACTTC

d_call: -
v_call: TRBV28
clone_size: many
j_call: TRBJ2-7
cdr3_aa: CASTDRTSYEQYF
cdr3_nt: TGTGCCAGCACAGACAGGACTTCCTACGAGCAGTACTTC

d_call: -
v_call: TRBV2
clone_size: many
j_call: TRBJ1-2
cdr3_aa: CASRAARSYTF
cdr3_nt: TGTGCCAGCAGGGCCGCTAGGAGCTACACCTTC

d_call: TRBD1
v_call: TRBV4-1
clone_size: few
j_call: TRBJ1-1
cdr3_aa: CASSPRGLTEAFF
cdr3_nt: TGCGCCAGCAGCCCCAGGGGGCTTACTGAAGCTTTCTTT

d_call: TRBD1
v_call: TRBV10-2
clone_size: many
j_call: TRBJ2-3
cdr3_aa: CASSTGARSDTQYF
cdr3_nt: TGCGCCAGCAGTACAGGGGCTCGCTCAGATACGCAGTATTTT

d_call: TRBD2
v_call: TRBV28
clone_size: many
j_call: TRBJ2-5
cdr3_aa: CASSRPSGRRGETQYF
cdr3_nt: TGTGCCAGCAGTCGTCCTAGCGGGAGACGGGGGGAGACCCAGTACTTC

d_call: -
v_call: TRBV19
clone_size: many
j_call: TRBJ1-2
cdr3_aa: CATKEDPLYGYTF
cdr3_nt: TGTGCCACCAAGGAAGATCCACTCTATGGCTACACCTTC

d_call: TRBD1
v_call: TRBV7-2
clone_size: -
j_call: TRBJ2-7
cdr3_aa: CASSLGRDRAYEQYF
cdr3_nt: TGTGCCAGCAGCTTAGGTCGGGACAGGGCCTACGAGCAGTACTTC

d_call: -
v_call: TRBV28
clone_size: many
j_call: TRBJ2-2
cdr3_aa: CASSFREAGELFF
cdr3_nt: TGTGCCAGCAGTTTCAGGGAAGCCGGGGAGCTGTTTTTT

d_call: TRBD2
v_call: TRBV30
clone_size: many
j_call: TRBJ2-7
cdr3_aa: CAWRWGGEQYF
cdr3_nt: TGTGCCTGGAGGTGGGGGGGAGAGCAGTACTTC

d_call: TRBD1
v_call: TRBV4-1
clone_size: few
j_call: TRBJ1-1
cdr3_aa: CASSQTGEATEAFF
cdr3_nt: TGCGCCAGCAGCCAAACAGGGGAAGCCACTGAAGCTTTCTTT

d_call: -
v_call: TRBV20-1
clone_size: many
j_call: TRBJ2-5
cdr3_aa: CSATGETQYF
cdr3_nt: TGCAGTGCTACTGGGGAGACCCAGTACTTC

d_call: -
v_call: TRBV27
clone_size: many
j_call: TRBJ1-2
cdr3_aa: CASSPGIGFYGYTF
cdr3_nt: TGTGCCAGCAGTCCAGGGATAGGATTCTATGGCTACACCTTC

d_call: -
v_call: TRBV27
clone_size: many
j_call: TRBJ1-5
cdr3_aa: CASTSLKWAEDRTHQPQHF
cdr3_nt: TGTGCCAGCACGAGTTTGAAGTGGGCAGAGGACAGAACCCATCAGCCCCAGCATTTT

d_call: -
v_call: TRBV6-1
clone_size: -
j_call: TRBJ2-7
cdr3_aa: CASSGDLSLHEQYF
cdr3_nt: TGTGCCAGCAGTGGAGACCTATCACTCCACGAGCAGTACTTC

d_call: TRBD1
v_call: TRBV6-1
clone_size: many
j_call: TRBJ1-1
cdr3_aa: CASSDYRGLNTEAFF
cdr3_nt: TGTGCCAGCAGTGACTACAGGGGCTTGAACACTGAAGCTTTCTTT

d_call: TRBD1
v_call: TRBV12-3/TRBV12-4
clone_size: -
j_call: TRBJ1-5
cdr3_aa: CASSTTGVRQPQHF
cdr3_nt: TGTGCCAGCAGTACGACAGGGGTAAGACAGCCCCAGCATTTT